This T cell receptor beta chain was identified in a study of T cell responses to AZD1222 COVID-19 vaccine. Points from the study as a whole: Sampling captured repertoires only after the peak T cell response. At baseline, seropositivity was found in only a handful of AZD1222 recipients. The span of vaccine-associated CD4 TCRs extended across spike, with dominance at 160-218 and 743-854. Clonal diversity may have been underestimated, and the donors were mostly white British, with more females than males.

With respect to this clone: The antigen remains undetermined.

Assay: immunoSEQ multiplex PCR; the TCRdb copy retains only in-frame clones and omits some. The data show roughly 100,000 clones, with approximately 87% seen just once and around 2.3% held by the top ten. Germline V gives CDR1 MNHNS, CDR2 SASEGT. The CDR3 is made up of 16 amino acids. Trimming removed 3 bases at V and 0 bases at J, with 15 bases between. The sequencing used peripheral blood, collected on day 0 of AZD1222 vaccination. The V gene is TRBV6-1, the J gene TRBJ2-7; D perhaps matches TRBD1 (5 bases). This clonotype originated in an adult in good health. The CDR3 reads CASSDRGGVISYEQYF. CDR3 sequence (DNA): TGTGCCAGCAGTGATAGGGGCGGTGTGATCTCCTACGAGCAGTACTTC.